One and the same sample provided the 15 T cell receptor beta chains below, sequenced in a study of T cell responses to AZD1222 COVID-19 vaccine. The table came from immunoSEQ multiplex PCR; TCRdb's copy has only in-frame clones and leaves some out. Here the sample spans roughly 120,000 clones, 88% being singletons. The input for sequencing was peripheral blood, taken on day 0 of AZD1222 vaccination. The receptors originated from an adult in good health.

This clone was recorded only once. J is TRBJ2-3 and V is TRBV14; 14 bases agree with TRBD2. The germline V gene has CDR1 SGHDN and CDR2 FVKESK. The CDR3 is made up of 18 amino acids. V gave up 4 bases and J gave up 2 bases; unmatched junction bases: 8. In DNA, the CDR3 is TGTGCCAGCAGCCTAAGGGGGACTAGCGGGGGATCCACAGATACGCAGTATTTT. Protein product: CASSLRGTSGGSTDTQYF.

The rearrangement joins TRBV27 to TRBJ2-3; tentative D call: TRBD2 (6 bases). Trimming cost V 0 bases and J 6 bases, with 10 bases left between them. This CDR3 is built from 14 residues. Per germline, CDR1 MNHEY and CDR2 SMNVEV (reference sequence). The DNA of the CDR3 is TGTGCCAGCAGTTTATCCACTAGCTGGGATACGCAGTATTTT. Translating it yields CASSLSTSWDTQYF.

This clone was observed a few times. The CDR3 nucleotides are TGTGCCTTGCAAGGAGGACAGGGGGCTGTGGGCTATGGCTACACCTTC. The encoded protein is CALQGGQGAVGYGYTF. The V gene is TRBV30, the J gene TRBJ1-2, with TRBD1 matching over 11 bases. Germline CDR1 is GTSNPN and CDR2 is SVGIG (reference sequence). After removal of 7 bases from V and 4 bases from J, the junction contained 14 bases not matched to a gene. The CDR3 contains 16 residues.

This chain uses TRBV11-2 with TRBJ1-5; D uncertain. This CDR3 is built from 14 residues. V was shortened by 1 base and J by 4 bases, with 8 bases between the two germline ends. CDR1 is SGHAT and CDR2 is FQNNGV in the germline V gene. This chain's CDR3 is CASSLGGNNQPQHF. DNA for the CDR3: TGTGCCAGCAGCTTAGGAGGCAATAATCAGCCCCAGCATTTT. Using reference TRBV11-2 and TRBJ1-5 for the parts outside the CDR3, the full variable domain is EAGVAQSPRYKIIEKRQSVAFWCNPISGHATLYWYQQILGQGPKLLIQFQNNGVVDDSQLPKDRFSAERLKGVDSTLKIQPAKLEDSAVYLCASSLGGNNQPQHFGDGTRLSIL.

The chain has TRBV2 and TRBJ1-4; D possibly corresponds to TRBD1 (5 bases). In germline, CDR1 is SNHLY, CDR2 FYNNEI. The CDR3 contains 14 residues. V lost 6 bases to trimming and J lost 7 bases, with 15 bases between them. The CDR3 protein is CASSARGSSEKLFF. CDR3 sequence (DNA): TGTGCCAGCAGCGCCCGGGGGAGCTCTGAAAAACTGTTTTTT.

The chain has TRBV4-3 and TRBJ1-6; D is perhaps TRBD1 (5 bases). The germline gives CDR1 LGHNA, CDR2 YSLEER. The CDR3 contains 13 residues. Trimming cost V 1 base and J 10 bases, with 8 bases left between them. The CDR3, as DNA: TGCGCCAGCAGCCAAGTTCAGGGCTCACCCCTCCACTTT. Translating it yields CASSQVQGSPLHF.

The V call is TRBV5-8, the J call TRBJ1-4; no firm D call. The germline V gene encodes CDR1 SGHTS and CDR2 YDEGEE. V lost 2 bases to trimming and J lost 4 bases, with 9 bases between them. CDR3 length: 14 amino acids. Here the CDR3 reads CASSFLQNNEKLFF. CDR3 DNA: TGTGCCAGCAGCTTTCTACAGAATAATGAAAAACTGTTTTTT.

The chain couples TRBV7-3 to TRBJ1-1, with D possibly TRBD1 on 6 matching bases. The CDR3 length is 15 residues. Germline V gene lookup returns CDR1 SGHTA and CDR2 FQGTGA. The V gene lost 8 bases and the J gene lost 4 bases, with 20 bases spanning the gap. CDR3 sequence (DNA): TGTGCCAGCTCCCCCTCGGGGGCGGTAGGCACTGAAGCTTTCTTT. The encoded protein is CASSPSGAVGTEAFF.

This chain joins TRBV5-4 and TRBJ2-7, with 8 bases lining up with TRBD1. V lost 2 bases to trimming and J lost 2 bases; unmatched junction nucleotides: 9. Germline CDR1 is SGHNT and CDR2 is YYREEE (reference sequence). The CDR3 spans 16 residues. The CDR3 bases are TGTGCCAGCAGCTTACCCGCCGGACAGGGAACCTACGAGCAGTACTTC. It yields the protein CASSLPAGQGTYEQYF.

The J gene is TRBJ2-5, the V gene TRBV5-1, with 8 bases identical to TRBD2. This CDR3 is 14 amino acids long. The germline CDR1 and CDR2 sequences are SGHRS and YFSETQ. V lost 5 bases, J lost 2 bases, and 5 bases stayed unmatched. The CDR3 region is CASRNGGGQETQYF. As DNA, the CDR3 is TGCGCCAGCAGAAATGGCGGGGGGCAAGAGACCCAGTACTTC.

The rearrangement links TRBV6-4 to TRBJ2-1, with 11 bases identical to TRBD1. CDR1 and CDR2 (germline): MRHNA, SNTAGT. The CDR3 runs to 16 residues. V dropped 7 bases and J dropped 7; count of bases not matched to a gene: 12. Written as DNA, the CDR3 is TGTGCCAGCATCATAGCCGGGACAGGGGGGGAGAATGAGCAGTTCTTC. Amino acid sequence: CASIIAGTGGENEQFF.

This clone was counted a few times. V is TRBV18 and J is TRBJ2-7, with 12 bases aligning to TRBD2. The trim removed 2 bases at V and 1 base at J, leaving 3 bases unmatched. Germline values: CDR1 KGHSH, CDR2 LQKENI. This CDR3 region has 16 residues. In DNA form, the CDR3 reads TGTGCCAGCTCACCAGATGGACTAGCGGGATCCTACGAGCAGTACTTC. This translates into CASSPDGLAGSYEQYF. Complete variable domain (other parts from reference TRBV18 and TRBJ2-7): NAGVMQNPRHLVRRRGQEARLRCSPMKGHSHVYWYRQLPEEGLKFMVYLQKENIIDESGMPKERFSAEFPKEGPSILRIQQVVRGDSAAYFCASSPDGLAGSYEQYFGPGTRLTVT.

The rearrangement joins TRBV9 to TRBJ1-2; 10 positions match TRBD1. After removal of 3 bases from V and 4 bases from J, the junction contained 6 bases not matched to a gene. CDR3 length: 15 residues. Germline lookup yields CDR1 SGDLS and CDR2 YYNGEE. DNA for the CDR3: TGTGCCAGCAGCGAGACAGGGGGCCGTGGCTATGGCTACACCTTC. Its translation: CASSETGGRGYGYTF.

The J gene is TRBJ2-7, the V gene TRBV19, with 9 bases matching TRBD2. This CDR3 has 14 amino acids. In germline, CDR1 is LNHDA, CDR2 SQIVND (reference sequence). The V gene end was trimmed by 5 bases and the J gene end by 6 bases; junction bases not matched to a gene: 8. CDR3 sequence (DNA): TGTGCCAGTAGTTCACCGGGACTAGCCAGCGAGCAGTACTTC. Residues: CASSSPGLASEQYF.

The chain combines TRBV5-1 with TRBJ2-1; the D gene could be TRBD1 or TRBD2 (5 bases each). V lost 6 bases and J 7 bases, leaving 17 bases between the germline ends. This CDR3 is built from 14 residues. The V gene's germline CDR1 is SGHRS and CDR2 YFSETQ. The CDR3 sequence is CASMGTSLANEQFF. The CDR3 region has the DNA TGCGCCAGCATGGGGACCTCTCTCGCGAATGAGCAGTTCTTC.